These T cell receptor beta chains were read from a single sample in a study of CD8+ T cells in alopecia areata. Only in-frame clones appear in the TCRdb table, and some are missing; sequencing was by immunoSEQ multiplex PCR. The sample has 90,000 to 120,000 clones, 58% seen once. The specimen sequenced was NKG2D-low CD8+ T cells sorted from blood. Receptor source: a human donor with alopecia areata. CDR3s include the opening cysteine and the closing phenylalanine or tryptophan. Size tells how often a clone was seen (once, few, many) or the class of an expanded clone, and some rows leave it out.

abundance: NA; v_gene: TRBV15; j_gene: TRBJ1-1; CDR3aa: CATSRERGGSEAFF
abundance: NA; v_gene: TRBV4-1; j_gene: TRBJ2-1; CDR3aa: CASSQGGSGEQFF
abundance: few; v_gene: TRBV27; j_gene: TRBJ2-1; CDR3aa: CASSLASSGTSNEQFF
abundance: NA; v_gene: TRBV9; j_gene: TRBJ2-1; CDR3aa: CASSVWGQDHNEQFF
abundance: NA; v_gene: TRBV7-6; j_gene: TRBJ2-1; CDR3aa: CASSLAFPRGSYNEQFF
abundance: NA; v_gene: TRBV9; j_gene: TRBJ2-3; CDR3aa: CASSANQGERYF
abundance: few; v_gene: TRBV19; j_gene: TRBJ2-5; CDR3aa: CASSIYGGRTMEETQYF
abundance: NA; v_gene: TRBV7-6; j_gene: TRBJ1-4; CDR3aa: CASSLKAKATNEKLFF
abundance: NA; v_gene: TRBV4-1; j_gene: TRBJ2-1; CDR3aa: CASSQASLEQGRWYEQFF
abundance: few; v_gene: TRBV5-6; j_gene: TRBJ2-5; CDR3aa: CASSLDRSETQYF
abundance: NA; v_gene: TRBV27; j_gene: TRBJ1-1; CDR3aa: CASSLREGTEAFF
abundance: NA; v_gene: TRBV7-9; j_gene: TRBJ2-7; CDR3aa: CASSRSYEQYF
abundance: NA; v_gene: TRBV18; j_gene: TRBJ1-5; CDR3aa: CASSPTGTYQPQHF
abundance: few; v_gene: TRBV7-8; j_gene: TRBJ2-1; CDR3aa: CASSPQTSGEGYEQFF
abundance: NA; v_gene: TRBV13; j_gene: TRBJ1-2; CDR3aa: CASRAGGADYGYTF
abundance: NA; v_gene: TRBV7-9; j_gene: TRBJ2-7; CDR3aa: CASSATSSEQYF
abundance: NA; v_gene: TRBV29-1; j_gene: TRBJ1-2; CDR3aa: CSVEVGTEYGYTF
abundance: NA; v_gene: TRBV6-5; j_gene: TRBJ2-5; CDR3aa: CASSYSRWEGQETQYF
abundance: NA; v_gene: TRBV11-2; j_gene: TRBJ2-1; CDR3aa: CASSHQAHEQFF
abundance: few; v_gene: TRBV11-1; j_gene: TRBJ2-7; CDR3aa: CASSLAGSETYEQYF
abundance: NA; v_gene: TRBV4-1; j_gene: TRBJ2-7; CDR3aa: CASSQYDGAYEQYF
abundance: NA; v_gene: TRBV29-1; j_gene: TRBJ1-2; CDR3aa: CSGSGLDGYTF
abundance: NA; v_gene: TRBV4-1; j_gene: TRBJ2-1; CDR3aa: CASSHEGDEQFF
abundance: NA; v_gene: TRBV20-1; j_gene: TRBJ1-2; CDR3aa: CSANGYTF
abundance: NA; v_gene: TRBV11-1; j_gene: TRBJ2-7; CDR3aa: CASSLGRNYEQYF
abundance: few; v_gene: TRBV2; j_gene: TRBJ2-3; CDR3aa: CASKTSKGSGISTDTQYF
abundance: few; v_gene: TRBV27; j_gene: TRBJ1-2; CDR3aa: CASSWAGGLDGYTF
abundance: NA; v_gene: TRBV28; j_gene: TRBJ2-3; CDR3aa: CASSKDDSTDTQYF
abundance: NA; v_gene: TRBV2; j_gene: TRBJ2-1; CDR3aa: CASEGLNEQFF
abundance: NA; v_gene: TRBV7-2; j_gene: TRBJ1-5; CDR3aa: CASSMDRGIDQPQHF
abundance: few; v_gene: TRBV6-6; j_gene: TRBJ2-3; CDR3aa: CASSPLAGGRDTQYF
abundance: NA; v_gene: TRBV4-1; j_gene: TRBJ2-3; CDR3aa: CASSQGSGLRPTDTQYF
abundance: NA; v_gene: TRBV28; j_gene: TRBJ2-6; CDR3aa: CASSSDPPNIGHSGANVLTF